These 21 T cell receptor beta chains were all obtained from the same sample, sequenced in a study of shared clonotypes between healthy human individuals (dated by TCRdb to the early 2020s). Preparation of the library involved the immunoSEQ multiplex PCR assay. In TCRdb, the immuneACCESS table is reduced to in-frame sequences with V and J assigned. These tables do not hold every clone; where another copy was compared, an unresolved V gene accounts for under half, and the others remain unexplained. The sample contains some 1 million clones, about 75% of them found a single time. The ten largest clones add up to roughly 1.4% of the sample. Source material: memory CD4+ T cells sorted from blood. In light of the paper, this sample's cell subset or site label describes: CD45RA-negative fraction. The receptors shown here come from a man between 18 and 29 years old in good health.

As for this clone: A junction boundary mismatches the germline segment, possibly from a read error. The rearrangement links TRBV29-1 to TRBJ1-2; TRBD1 agrees at 9 bases. The V gene's germline CDR1 is SQVTM and CDR2 ANQGSEA. CDR3 length equals 13 residues. CDR3 sequence: CSVEEQGARGYTF. DNA of the CDR3: TGCAGCGTGGAAGAACAGGGGGCACGTGGCTACACCTTC.

The chain couples TRBV7-2 to TRBJ1-1; D is undetermined. Trimming removed 5 bases from V and 2 bases from J, with 12 bases in between. The length of the CDR3 is 14 residues. From germline, CDR1 is SGHTA and CDR2 FQGNSA. The CDR3 DNA reads TGTGCCAGCAGCCCCGCTAACAGAAACACTGAAGCTTTCTTT. Translating it yields CASSPANRNTEAFF.

This rearrangement joins TRBV5-6 to TRBJ1-5, with a tentative D call TRBD1 (6 bases). The germline V gene encodes CDR1 SGHDT and CDR2 YYEEEE. Deletions cut 3 bases from V and 1 base from J, with 17 bases between. The CDR3 is 17 residues long. The CDR3 DNA reads as TGTGCCAGCAGCTCCCTTCGTGGGGGCAGGAGCAATCAGCCCCAGCATTTT. This sequence encodes CASSSLRGGRSNQPQHF.

This clone has only a few counts. V usage is TRBV29-1 and J usage is TRBJ1-4; 8 nucleotides align to TRBD1. V shed 7 bases, J shed 8 bases, and the junction held 9 bases outside the gene matches. This CDR3 contains 13 residues. Per germline, CDR1 SQVTM and CDR2 ANQGSEA. CDR3 region: CSALGQVGEKLFF. As DNA, the CDR3 is TGCAGCGCCCTGGGACAGGTGGGGGAAAAACTGTTTTTT.

This rearrangement joins TRBV2 to TRBJ1-1, with 9 bases fitting TRBD1. V lost 6 bases and J lost 5; bases outside the gene matches: 7. Germline-derived CDR1 and CDR2 are SNHLY and FYNNEI. This CDR3 is built from 14 residues. This CDR3 is CASSQQGAATEAFF. CDR3 DNA: TGTGCCAGCAGCCAACAGGGGGCTGCGACTGAAGCTTTCTTT.

This clone came up a few times. V gene TRBV19 combines with J gene TRBJ2-2; 11 bases map to TRBD2. V was pared by 4 bases and J by 3 bases, with 7 bases of the junction left unmatched. CDR3 size: 17 residues. Germline CDR1 reads LNHDA; CDR2 reads SQIVND (reference sequence). The CDR3 nucleotides are TGTGCCAGTAGTAGTAGCGGGAGGGCCAAGTACACCGGGGAGCTGTTTTTT. Translation: CASSSSGRAKYTGELFF.

Turning to this clone: Other DNA sequences in this sample translate to the same CDR3. The rearrangement links TRBV6-6 to TRBJ2-7; D is ambiguous. The germline gives CDR1 MNHNY, CDR2 SVGAGI (reference sequence). Trimming cost V 0 bases and J 1 base, with 7 bases left between them. The CDR3 runs 14 residues. The CDR3 region has the DNA TGTGCCAGCAGTTACTCTTCAGGTTCCTACGAGCAGTACTTC. Translating gives CASSYSSGSYEQYF.

This clone has a handful of counts. V gene TRBV10-3 combines with J gene TRBJ2-7; TRBD2 matches at 9 bases. The CDR3 loop spans 14 amino acids. J was trimmed by 7 bases and V by 10 bases; bases with no gene match: 14. The germline V gene has CDR1 ENHRY and CDR2 SYGVKD. In nucleotides, the CDR3 is TGTGCCACCCTTAGCGGGAGCTTAGGTGGGGAGCAGTACTTC. It specifies CATLSGSLGGEQYF.

The chain carries TRBV29-1 and TRBJ2-6; the D gene is possibly TRBD1 (6 bases). Germline CDR1 SQVTM, CDR2 ANQGSEA. Trimming shortened V by 1 base and J by 0 bases, and 16 bases separated the two germline ends. The CDR3 is 18 residues long. CDR3 residues: CSVEAGAGVFSGANVLTF. In DNA, the CDR3 is TGCAGCGTTGAAGCTGGGGCAGGGGTATTCTCTGGGGCCAACGTCCTGACTTTC. Full variable domain (rest looked up from reference TRBV29-1 and TRBJ2-6): SAVISQKPSRDICQRGTSLTIQCQVDSQVTMMFWYRQQPGQSLTLIATANQGSEATYESGFVIDKFPISRPNLTFSTLTVSNMSPEDSSIYLCSVEAGAGVFSGANVLTFGAGSRLTVL.

This chain joins TRBV21-1 and TRBJ1-2; the table's D call TRBD1 went unverified against the DNA. TRBV21-1 is reported as a pseudogene. The CDR3 sequence is 10 residues long. CDR3 sequence (DNA): TGTGCCAGCAGCCTTCGGACAGGTGGCTTC. As protein: CASSLRTGGF.

With regard to this clone: Given a much more abundant clone one base away, this may be a read error. Other DNA sequences in the sample encode the same CDR3. The V gene is TRBV11-2, the J gene TRBJ2-1; no reliable D call. Germline V gives CDR1 SGHAT, CDR2 FQNNGV. The CDR3 runs 11 residues. The V gene lost 5 bases and the J gene lost 2 bases, with 1 base spanning the gap. The CDR3 DNA reads as TGTGCCAGCAGCCCCTACAATGAGCAGTTCTTC. Protein product: CASSPYNEQFF.

The V and J genes are TRBV9 and TRBJ2-1, with TRBD2 matching over 10 bases. Germline V gives CDR1 SGDLS, CDR2 YYNGEE. The CDR3 runs 15 residues. V dropped 2 bases and J dropped 8; count of bases not matched to a gene: 7. The CDR3 DNA is TGTGCCAGCAGCGTTCGGCTAGCGGGAGTTGATGAGCAGTTCTTC. Its protein is CASSVRLAGVDEQFF.

V is TRBV5-1 and J is TRBJ2-5; 9 positions agree with TRBD1. V was pared by 0 bases and J by 4 bases, with 4 bases of the junction left unmatched. This CDR3 contains 15 residues. Looked up from germline, CDR1 is SGHRS and CDR2 is YFSETQ. The CDR3 region is CASSLAPGQGETQYF. CDR3 sequence (DNA): TGCGCCAGCAGCTTGGCACCGGGACAGGGAGAGACCCAGTACTTC.

The CDR3 nucleotides read TGCGCCAGCAGTGAGTCCTGGGGACTAGCGGGTCGCACAGATACGCAGTATTTT. Translated: CASSESWGLAGRTDTQYF. This chain uses TRBV10-2 with TRBJ2-3, with 12 bases identical to TRBD2. There are 18 residues in the CDR3. The trim removed 0 bases at V and 1 base at J, leaving 5 bases unmatched. Germline V CDR1 and CDR2: WSHSY, SAAADI.

The J gene is TRBJ2-3, the V gene TRBV29-1; 8 nucleotides align to TRBD1. The CDR3 loop spans 15 amino acids. Germline loops: CDR1 SQVTM, CDR2 ANQGSEA. Germline trimming cut 3 bases from V and 2 bases from J; bases unmatched to any gene: 7. For the CDR3, the DNA is TGCAGCGTTGACCTCGGGACAGGTAACACAGATACGCAGTATTTT. Translation: CSVDLGTGNTDTQYF.

In the case of this clone: Just one base apart from a much larger clone, this may be a read error. This rearrangement joins TRBV7-6 to TRBJ2-7; TRBD1 aligns across 7 bases. V lost 1 base, J lost 0 bases, and 0 bases stayed unmatched. Germline V CDR1 and CDR2: SGHVS, FNYEAQ. The CDR3 sequence is 14 residues long. This CDR3 reads CASSLGDSSYEQYF. The CDR3 DNA sequence: TGTGCCAGCAGCTTAGGGGACAGCTCCTACGAGCAGTACTTC.

This clone showed up just a few times. This chain connects TRBV5-1 to TRBJ1-2; D is uncertain. Germline CDR1 and CDR2: SGHRS and YFSETQ. Trimming removed 0 bases from V and 3 bases from J, with 9 bases in between. The CDR3 is made up of 14 amino acids. The CDR3 spells CASSLEFHDYGYTF. As DNA, the CDR3 is TGCGCCAGCAGCTTGGAGTTTCACGACTATGGCTACACCTTC.

The chain is built from TRBV27 and TRBJ1-6, with D perhaps matching TRBD1 (6 bases). This CDR3 region has 15 residues. Germline V gene sequence: CDR1 MNHEY, CDR2 SMNVEV (reference sequence). V lost 5 bases, J lost 9 bases, and 17 bases lay in between. The CDR3 nucleotides are TGTGCCAGCAGTCAGACACATGGGGGCAGTTCACCCCTCCACTTT. The encoded protein is CASSQTHGGSSPLHF.

The chain recombines TRBV5-1 with TRBJ2-2, with a possible D match to TRBD1 (5 bases). The CDR3 extends over 16 amino acids. CDR1 and CDR2 (germline): SGHRS, YFSETQ. V was cut by 1 base and J by 2 bases, with 12 bases left in between. The chain's CDR3 is CASSLLGAQNTGELFF. In nucleotides, the CDR3 is TGCGCCAGCAGCTTGTTAGGGGCCCAAAACACCGGGGAGCTGTTTTTT. Using reference TRBV5-1 and TRBJ2-2 for the parts outside the CDR3, the full variable domain is KAGVTQTPRYLIKTRGQQVTLSCSPISGHRSVSWYQQTPGQGLQFLFEYFSETQRNKGNFPGRFSGRQFSNSRSEMNVSTLELGDSALYLCASSLLGAQNTGELFFGEGSRLTVL.

This clone has only a few counts. This chain joins TRBV4-1 and TRBJ1-5; 8 bases align to TRBD1. The CDR3 has 15 amino acids. Trimming took 0 bases from V and 9 from J; bases not matched to a gene: 7. In germline, CDR1 is MGHRA, CDR2 YSYEKL. CDR3 sequence (DNA): TGCGCCAGCAGCCAAGATCCTGGCGGGACAGGGCCCCAGCATTTT. Translated, it gives CASSQDPGGTGPQHF.

This clone was observed once. This chain joins TRBV28 and TRBJ1-3; no clear D. This CDR3 has 14 residues. Per the germline V gene, CDR1 is MDHEN and CDR2 is SYDVKM. Trimming removed 6 bases at V and 0 bases at J, with 9 bases between. DNA of the CDR3: TGTGCCAGCAGCCCAAGTAGCTCTGGAAACACCATATATTTT. Protein product: CASSPSSSGNTIYF.